These 32 T cell receptor beta chains were all obtained from the same sample, sequenced in a study of shared clonotypes between healthy human individuals. TCRdb keeps only in-frame clones here, not all; method: immunoSEQ multiplex PCR. The table includes 550,000 to 700,000 clones, around 78% detected once. The sample was memory CD4+ T cells sorted from blood. Subset here: CD45RA-negative fraction. The receptors originated from a woman aged 30 to 39 in good health.

The genes are TRBV2 and TRBJ2-3; TRBD2 agrees at 7 bases. V dropped 7 bases and J dropped 10; count of bases not matched to a gene: 5. This CDR3 is built from 11 residues. Per germline, CDR1 SNHLY and CDR2 FYNNEI. The CDR3 coding sequence is TGTGCCAGCAAAGCGGGATCTTCGCAGTATTTT. Protein product: CASKAGSSQYF. The full variable domain, in which reference TRBV2 and TRBJ2-3 provide the parts outside the CDR3, is EPEVTQTPSHQVTQMGQEVILRCVPISNHLYFYWYRQILGQKVEFLVSFYNNEISEKSEIFDDQFSVERPDGSNFTLKIRSTKLEDSAMYFCASKAGSSQYFGPGTRLTVL.

This clone appeared a single time. The V and J genes are TRBV2 and TRBJ2-1; TRBD2 agrees at 9 bases. The CDR3 runs to 16 residues. The V gene's germline CDR1 is SNHLY and CDR2 FYNNEI. After removal of 7 bases from V and 7 bases from J, the junction contained 14 bases not matched to a gene. The CDR3 DNA reads as TGTGCCAGCATTCCAATAGCGGGAGCGTCATGGAATGAGCAGTTCTTC. Protein: CASIPIAGASWNEQFF.

The CDR3 protein is CASSLGQGRALGGYTF. As DNA, the CDR3 is TGCGCCAGCAGCCTCGGACAGGGGCGGGCCTTAGGGGGCTACACCTTC. The chain carries TRBV5-1 and TRBJ1-2, with TRBD1 matching 9 bases. The CDR3 has 16 amino acids. The V and J ends lost 4 bases and 8 bases, in that order; junction bases with no gene match: 15. Germline lookup yields CDR1 SGHRS and CDR2 YFSETQ.

The genes are TRBV19 and TRBJ2-1, with 7 bases lining up with TRBD2. The CDR3 sequence is 14 residues long. The V segment lost 4 bases and the J segment 9 bases; nucleotides outside the gene matches: 9. CDR1 is LNHDA, CDR2 SQIVND, per germline (reference sequence). The CDR3 reads CASSTGGTASEQFF. Written as DNA, the CDR3 is TGTGCCAGTAGTACGGGAGGCACGGCCTCTGAGCAGTTCTTC.

The chain recombines TRBV29-1 with TRBJ2-7, with 12 bases aligning to TRBD1. CDR3 length: 14 residues. Germline V gene sequence: CDR1 SQVTM, CDR2 ANQGSEA. V trimming: 6 bases; J trimming: 2 bases; junction bases outside the gene matches: 5. For the CDR3, the DNA is TGCAGCGTGGCGGGGGACAGGGGGCCCTACGAGCAGTACTTC. Amino acids: CSVAGDRGPYEQYF.

This chain links TRBV7-2 with TRBJ1-4; no definite D call. V was shortened by 1 base and J by 6 bases, with 9 bases between the two germline ends. Germline CDR1 and CDR2: SGHTA and FQGNSA. CDR3 length equals 14 residues. In DNA, the CDR3 is TGTGCCAGCAGCTTAGAGTGGACGGATGAAAAACTGTTTTTT. The encoded protein is CASSLEWTDEKLFF. Full variable domain (remainder filled in from reference TRBV7-2 and TRBJ1-4): GAGVSQSPSNKVTEKGKDVELRCDPISGHTALYWYRQSLGQGLEFLIYFQGNSAPDKSGLPSDRFSAERTGGSVSTLTIQRTQQEDSAVYLCASSLEWTDEKLFFGSGTQLSVL.

This chain uses TRBV7-9 with TRBJ1-3; D not resolved. Germline CDR1 reads SEHNR; CDR2 reads FQNEAQ (reference sequence). CDR3 length equals 19 residues. Trimming took off 1 base at V and 0 bases at J, with 19 bases between the two ends. The CDR3 is CASSLGSLNRNFSGNTIYF. CDR3 DNA: TGTGCCAGCAGCTTAGGTTCACTAAACCGGAACTTCTCTGGAAACACCATATATTTT.

The chain has TRBV27 and TRBJ2-7; D is unclear. Germline V gene sequence: CDR1 MNHEY, CDR2 SMNVEV (reference sequence). This CDR3 is built from 13 residues. Trimming stripped 4 bases from V and 3 bases from J, with 10 bases between. The CDR3 is CASSSNPLYEQYF. The DNA of the CDR3 is TGTGCCAGCAGTTCTAACCCGCTCTACGAGCAGTACTTC.

This clone was detected once. The chain combines TRBV11-1 with TRBJ1-4; weak D call: TRBD1 (5 bases). Germline V gene data show CDR1 as SGHAT and CDR2 as FQDESV (reference sequence). V gave up 3 bases and J gave up 10 bases, with 24 bases separating them. The CDR3 contains 17 residues. The CDR3 DNA sequence: TGTGCCAGCAGCTTCCAGCCGACCGGGGGGTCCGGCGGAAAACTGTTTTTT. It codes for CASSFQPTGGSGGKLFF.

The chain has TRBV28 and TRBJ2-2; tentatively, D is TRBD1 or TRBD2 (6 bases each). This CDR3 contains 15 residues. Germline V gives CDR1 MDHEN, CDR2 SYDVKM. V lost 7 bases and J 2 bases, leaving 14 bases between the germline ends. The chain's CDR3 is CASKSGGENTGELFF. For the CDR3, the DNA is TGTGCCAGCAAGTCCGGGGGCGAAAACACCGGGGAGCTGTTTTTT. Combining the CDR3 with reference TRBV28 and TRBJ2-2 gives the whole variable domain DVKVTQSSRYLVKRTGEKVFLECVQDMDHENMFWYRQDPGLGLRLIYFSYDVKMKEKGDIPEGYSVSREKKERFSLILESASTNQTSMYLCASKSGGENTGELFFGEGSRLTVL.

The chain joins TRBV19 to TRBJ1-1, with D possibly TRBD1 on 6 matching bases. V gave up 4 bases and J gave up 7 bases, with 16 bases separating them. The germline V gene has CDR1 LNHDA and CDR2 SQIVND (reference sequence). CDR3 length: 14 amino acids. CDR3 amino acids: CASSTYRELDEAFF. CDR3 bases: TGTGCCAGTAGTACATACAGGGAATTGGATGAAGCTTTCTTT.

This chain links TRBV28 with TRBJ2-1, with TRBD2 identical over 14 bases. The CDR3 totals 18 residues. The trim removed 4 bases at V and 0 bases at J, leaving 5 bases unmatched. CDR1 and CDR2 from the germline V gene are MDHEN and SYDVKM. The CDR3 DNA reads TGTGCCAGCAGTTCACGGACTAGCGGGAGGCCCTCCTACAATGAGCAGTTCTTC. This encodes CASSSRTSGRPSYNEQFF.

This clone was recorded at least ten times. The chain links TRBV4-1 to TRBJ2-3, with 14 positions matching TRBD2. This CDR3 contains 17 residues. J was trimmed by 6 bases and V by 3 bases; bases with no gene match: 8. Germline V CDR1 and CDR2: MGHRA, YSYEKL. The CDR3 sequence: CASSHPATSGRADTQYF. DNA for the CDR3: TGCGCCAGCAGCCACCCAGCGACTAGCGGGAGGGCCGATACGCAGTATTTT.

This clone was seen a handful of times. At the DNA level, this CDR3 is encoded by other sequences in the same sample as well. This chain joins TRBV2 and TRBJ2-7; the D gene is possibly TRBD1 (5 bases). The ends were cut back, 2 bases at V and 4 bases at J, with 6 bases in the middle. Germline-derived CDR1 and CDR2 are SNHLY and FYNNEI. The CDR3 consists of 12 residues. The CDR3 nucleotides are TGTGCCAGCAGTGAAAAGGGGTACGAGCAGTACTTC. Translated, it gives CASSEKGYEQYF.

The chain combines TRBV2 with TRBJ1-5; D is unclear. V shed 2 bases and J shed 3 bases, with 11 bases lying between them. The CDR3 has 15 residues. The germline V gene has CDR1 SNHLY and CDR2 FYNNEI. Here the CDR3 DNA reads TGTGCCAGCAGTGAAAACCACCTGAACAATCAGCCCCAGCATTTT. Its translation: CASSENHLNNQPQHF.

V and J are TRBV6-1 and TRBJ1-4; tentative D call: TRBD1 (5 bases). Looked up from germline, CDR1 is MNHNS and CDR2 is SASEGT. V was trimmed by 4 bases and J by 4 bases, leaving 13 bases between them. This CDR3 spans 15 amino acids. CDR3 in DNA: TGTGCCAGCAGTGTCGGATGGGGCGGTAATGAAAAACTGTTTTTT. This sequence encodes CASSVGWGGNEKLFF.

This clone came up a few times. The rearrangement uses TRBV10-3 and TRBJ1-1, with D perhaps matching TRBD1 (5 bases). This CDR3 comprises 13 residues. Germline CDR1 ENHRY, CDR2 SYGVKD. Trimming left V 8 bases short and J 2 bases short, with 12 bases between. The CDR3 DNA reads as TGTGCCATCGGAGGGGCGGTAAACACTGAAGCTTTCTTT. Its translation is CAIGGAVNTEAFF.

In DNA form, the CDR3 reads TGTGCCAGCAGCCCCGGAACAGGGAGCAATCAGCCCCAGCATTTT. This encodes CASSPGTGSNQPQHF. The chain has TRBV7-3 and TRBJ1-5; D might be TRBD1 (6 bases). V was clipped by 5 bases and J by 1 base, with 12 bases between them. CDR3 length: 15 residues. CDR1 is SGHTA, CDR2 FQGTGA, per germline.

J is TRBJ2-7 and V is TRBV6-1; D gene unclear. Germline assignment: CDR1 MNHNS and CDR2 SASEGT. The germline V and J ends were trimmed by 10 bases and 1 base, with 17 bases remaining between them. The CDR3 sequence is 14 residues long. This CDR3 is CAIRPSGPSYEQYF. The DNA for the CDR3 is TGTGCCATCAGACCCTCCGGCCCTTCCTACGAGCAGTACTTC.

The chain carries TRBV2 and TRBJ2-5, with D maybe TRBD2 (6 bases). The CDR3 consists of 14 residues. Germline CDR1 SNHLY, CDR2 FYNNEI. V lost 1 base and J 4 bases, leaving 10 bases between the germline ends. CDR3 loop: CASSEGREGETQYF. The CDR3 nucleotides are TGTGCCAGCAGTGAAGGGCGGGAAGGAGAGACCCAGTACTTC.

The chain has TRBV4-2 and TRBJ2-5; 15 bases match TRBD2. Germline trimming cut 4 bases from V and 4 bases from J; bases unmatched to any gene: 13. The germline gives CDR1 LGHNA, CDR2 YNFKEQ. This CDR3 contains 19 residues. CDR3 in amino acids: CASSRRGLAGGHQGETQYF. The CDR3 region has the DNA TGTGCCAGCAGCCGCCGAGGACTAGCGGGAGGGCACCAGGGAGAGACCCAGTACTTC.

The rearrangement links TRBV7-2 to TRBJ2-7; 10 bases map to TRBD2. Germline V gene data show CDR1 as SGHTA and CDR2 as FQGNSA. This CDR3 spans 16 amino acids. V lost 0 bases and J lost 2; bases outside the gene matches: 4. The DNA for the CDR3 is TGTGCCAGCAGCTTAGCACTAGCGGGGAACCCCTACGAGCAGTACTTC. Protein product: CASSLALAGNPYEQYF.

The V gene is TRBV2, the J gene TRBJ2-1; perhaps TRBD2 as D (6 bases). Between the trimmed V and J ends, which lost 10 bases and 2 bases, there was a span of 12 bases. CDR3 length: 13 residues. In germline, CDR1 is SNHLY, CDR2 FYNNEI. The CDR3 coding sequence is TGTGCCACCGCGGAGGGTACCTACAATGAGCAGTTCTTC. Protein: CATAEGTYNEQFF.

The chain couples TRBV28 to TRBJ1-5; a weak D match, TRBD1 (6 bases). Trimming pared 6 bases from V and 14 bases from J, leaving 17 bases between. CDR3 length: 12 residues. The germline V gene has CDR1 MDHEN and CDR2 SYDVKM. In nucleotides, the CDR3 is TGTGCCAGCAGACCTTCACAGGGACTCAAGCATTTT. It encodes CASRPSQGLKHF.

CDR3 sequence reads: CASRPYREFIQETQYF. CDR3 DNA: TGTGCCAGCAGGCCTTATCGGGAGTTTATCCAAGAGACCCAGTACTTC. V and J are TRBV7-9 and TRBJ2-5; perhaps TRBD2 as D (6 bases). Looked up from germline, CDR1 is SEHNR and CDR2 is FQNEAQ (reference sequence). V lost 6 bases and J lost 1, with 18 bases in between. This CDR3 has 16 amino acids.

The chain combines TRBV5-8 with TRBJ1-5, with D perhaps matching TRBD1 (5 bases). CDR3 length: 14 residues. Trimming left V 7 bases short and J 6 bases short, with 17 bases between. Germline CDR1 SGHTS, CDR2 YDEGEE. This CDR3 is CASGGTTRSQPQHF. Written as DNA, the CDR3 is TGTGCCAGCGGCGGGACGACGCGAAGTCAGCCCCAGCATTTT. Variable domain in full (rest from reference TRBV5-8 and TRBJ1-5): EAGVTQSPTHLIKTRGQQATLRCSPISGHTSVYWYQQALGLGLQFLLWYDEGEERNRGNFPPRFSGRQFPNYSSELNVNALELEDSALYLCASGGTTRSQPQHFGDGTRLSIL.

This chain connects TRBV27 to TRBJ1-5, with TRBD1 identical over 10 bases. The CDR3 extends over 13 amino acids. Germline values: CDR1 MNHEY, CDR2 SMNVEV (reference sequence). Trimming took 9 bases from V and 7 from J; bases not matched to a gene: 6. The CDR3 protein is CASSGTGAQPQHF. The CDR3 DNA sequence: TGTGCCAGTAGCGGGACAGGGGCCCAGCCCCAGCATTTT.

This chain uses TRBV6-1 with TRBJ1-1; no clear D gene. The CDR3 totals 14 residues. Trimming removed 5 bases from V and 7 bases from J, with 17 bases in between. Per germline, CDR1 MNHNS and CDR2 SASEGT. CDR3 coding DNA: TGTGCCAGCAGTATGGACGGTAGATACCTTGAAGCTTTCTTT. The encoded protein is CASSMDGRYLEAFF.

This clone is a singleton in its sample. In DNA, the CDR3 is TGTGCCAGCAGCCCCCAGGTGGGGGAAGGCTACGAGCAGTACTTC. Its protein is CASSPQVGEGYEQYF. This chain uses TRBV7-2 with TRBJ2-7; the D gene could be TRBD1 or TRBD2 (5 bases each). This CDR3 has 15 amino acids. Germline V gene data show CDR1 as SGHTA and CDR2 as FQGNSA. Trimming cost V 5 bases and J 3 bases, with 17 bases left between them.

The rearrangement links TRBV7-4 to TRBJ2-1, with TRBD2 identical over 10 bases. Looked up from germline, CDR1 is SGHVT and CDR2 is SQSDAQ. This CDR3 comprises 19 residues. J lost 9 bases, V lost 6 bases, and 23 bases had no gene match. The CDR3 region is CASRTTGDRWLAGVSEQFF. Written as DNA, the CDR3 is TGTGCCAGCAGAACTACAGGGGATCGGTGGCTAGCGGGAGTCAGTGAGCAGTTCTTC.

This clone has just a few counts. This chain connects TRBV6-6 to TRBJ2-5; D unclear. The ends were cut back, 8 bases at V and 5 bases at J, with 18 bases in the middle. The germline V gene encodes CDR1 MNHNY and CDR2 SVGAGI (reference sequence). The CDR3 length is 14 residues. The CDR3 nucleotides are TGTGCCAGCGGGGATTCGGCTGTGGGGGAGACCCAGTACTTC. It specifies CASGDSAVGETQYF.

The chain couples TRBV11-2 to TRBJ1-1; D uncertain. The CDR3 is 14 residues long. V lost 3 bases, J lost 0 bases, and 8 bases lay in between. The germline CDR1 and CDR2 sequences are SGHAT and FQNNGV. The CDR3 DNA follows: TGTGCCAGCAGCTTTGGAAAAATGAACACTGAAGCTTTCTTT. Its protein is CASSFGKMNTEAFF.